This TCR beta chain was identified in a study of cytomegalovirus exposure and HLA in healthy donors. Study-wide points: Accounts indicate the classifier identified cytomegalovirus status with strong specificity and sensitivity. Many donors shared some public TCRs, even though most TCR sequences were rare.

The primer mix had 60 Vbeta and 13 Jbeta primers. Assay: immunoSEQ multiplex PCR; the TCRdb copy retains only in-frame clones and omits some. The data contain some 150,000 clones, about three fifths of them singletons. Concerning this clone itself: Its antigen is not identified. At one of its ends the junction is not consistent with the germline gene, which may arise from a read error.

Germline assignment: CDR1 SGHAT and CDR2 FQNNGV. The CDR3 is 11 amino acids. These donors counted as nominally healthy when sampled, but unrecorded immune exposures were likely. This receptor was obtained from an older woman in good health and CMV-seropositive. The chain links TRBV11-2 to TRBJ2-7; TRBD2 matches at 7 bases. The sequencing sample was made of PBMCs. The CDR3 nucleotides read TGTGCCAGCAGCACCGGGACCCTAGCGGCCTTC. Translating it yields CASSTGTLAAF.